The 8 T cell receptor beta chains in this list originate from one sample, sequenced in a study of Ad26.COV2.S vaccination and SARS-CoV-2 variants. Stated treatment: some 20 received Ad26.COV2.S at low or high dose, single or two shots; roughly five received placebo; per-sample allocation not given. Collection of the samples took place on day 63 after the first injection of vaccine or placebo. Repertoires were generated with immunoSEQ multiplex PCR, while TCRdb's copy carries only in-frame clones and drops some. The data contain about 440,000 clones, 90% of them singletons. The sequences come from peripheral blood, collected in a trial of Ad26.COV2.S vaccine versus placebo. The source of these receptors is a person between 18 and 59 years old who received the Ad26.COV2.S COVID-19 vaccine or a placebo.

This sequence joins TRBV7-9 and TRBJ2-1, with D possibly TRBD1 on 7 matching bases. Trimming cost V 6 bases and J 1 base, with 13 bases left between them. Per the germline V gene, CDR1 is SEHNR and CDR2 is FQNEAQ (reference sequence). The CDR3 runs 15 residues. CDR3 region: CASSLGGQSYNEQFF. In nucleotides, the CDR3 is TGTGCCAGCAGTCTGGGGGGACAGTCCTACAATGAGCAGTTCTTC.

V usage is TRBV5-4 and J usage is TRBJ2-2, with D possibly being TRBD1 or TRBD2 (6 bases each). The germline V and J ends were trimmed by 4 bases and 3 bases, with 10 bases remaining between them. Per germline, CDR1 SGHNT and CDR2 YYREEE (reference sequence). This CDR3 contains 14 residues. The CDR3 nucleotides are TGTGCCAGCAGCAACAGGGAGGACACCGGGGAGCTGTTTTTT. Its protein is CASSNREDTGELFF.

V gene TRBV7-2 combines with J gene TRBJ2-1; D might be TRBD2 (7 bases). Trimming stripped 5 bases from V and 10 bases from J, with 15 bases between. Germline CDR1 is SGHTA and CDR2 is FQGNSA. This CDR3 comprises 13 residues. The CDR3 here is CASSLTQGGEQFF. CDR3 coding DNA: TGTGCCAGCAGCCTTACACAGGGAGGGGAGCAGTTCTTC.

CDR3 in DNA: TGTGCCAGCAGCACCGACACCTACACTGAAGCTTTCTTT. Protein sequence: CASSTDTYTEAFF. J is TRBJ1-1 and V is TRBV7-3, with unresolved D. CDR1 is SGHTA and CDR2 is FQGTGA in the germline V gene. V was shortened by 5 bases and J by 3 bases, with 10 bases between the two germline ends. The CDR3 extends over 13 amino acids. The full variable domain, in which reference TRBV7-3 and TRBJ1-1 provide the parts outside the CDR3, is GAGVSQTPSNKVTEKGKYVELRCDPISGHTALYWYRQSLGQGPEFLIYFQGTGAADDSGLPNDRFFAVRPEGSVSTLKIQRTERGDSAVYLCASSTDTYTEAFFGQGTRLTVV.

This clone appeared a single time. The rearrangement uses TRBV7-2 and TRBJ2-1, with 9 bases identical to TRBD2. The germline V gene encodes CDR1 SGHTA and CDR2 FQGNSA. V lost 5 bases and J lost 0; bases outside the gene matches: 8. The CDR3 has 17 residues. In nucleotides, the CDR3 is TGTGCCAGCAGCGTAACTAGCGGGCTTAGCTCCTACAATGAGCAGTTCTTC. Amino acids: CASSVTSGLSSYNEQFF.

This clone has more than one count but fewer than ten. This chain joins TRBV5-8 and TRBJ2-2; TRBD1 aligns across 8 bases. CDR1 and CDR2 (germline): SGHTS, YDEGEE. CDR3 size: 15 residues. V lost 2 bases to trimming and J lost 7 bases; unmatched junction nucleotides: 7. CDR3 coding DNA: TGTGCCAGCAGCTTTGACAGGGGTAAGGACGGGGAGCTGTTTTTT. It yields the protein CASSFDRGKDGELFF.

The chain recombines TRBV3-1 (or the pseudogene TRBV3-2) with TRBJ2-7; TRBD1 agrees at 11 bases. The CDR3 contains 17 residues. Germline values: CDR1 LGHDT, CDR2 YNNKEL (reference sequence). V lost 3 bases and J lost 6; bases outside the gene matches: 13. CDR3 nucleotide sequence: TGTGCCAGCAGCCAGATCGGACAGGGGGCGGCCCGGCTCGAGCAGTACTTC. Protein sequence: CASSQIGQGAARLEQYF.

In its sample, this clone was seen once. The DNA of the CDR3 is TGTGCCAGCAGCAAAGCGGTAGCTAGCGGGAGATCTGAGACCCAGTACTTC. Its translation is CASSKAVASGRSETQYF. The chain recombines TRBV21-1 with TRBJ2-5; TRBD2 was called by the table and not checked on the DNA. TRBV21-1 is annotated as a pseudogene. The length of the CDR3 is 17 residues.